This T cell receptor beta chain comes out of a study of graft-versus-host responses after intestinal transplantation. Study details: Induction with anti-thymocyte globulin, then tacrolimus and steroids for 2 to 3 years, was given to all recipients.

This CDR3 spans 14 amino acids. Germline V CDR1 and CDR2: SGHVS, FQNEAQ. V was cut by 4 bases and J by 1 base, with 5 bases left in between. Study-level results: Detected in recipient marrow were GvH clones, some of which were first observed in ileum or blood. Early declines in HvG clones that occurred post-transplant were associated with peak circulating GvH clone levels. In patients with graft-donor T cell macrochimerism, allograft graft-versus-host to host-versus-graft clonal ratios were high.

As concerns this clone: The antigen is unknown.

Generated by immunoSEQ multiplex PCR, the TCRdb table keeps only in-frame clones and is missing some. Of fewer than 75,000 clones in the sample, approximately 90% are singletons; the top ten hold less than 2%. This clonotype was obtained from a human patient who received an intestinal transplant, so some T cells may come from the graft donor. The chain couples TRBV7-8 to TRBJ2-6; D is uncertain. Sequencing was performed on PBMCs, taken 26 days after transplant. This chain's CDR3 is CASSSLSGANVLTF. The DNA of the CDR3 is TGTGCCAGCAGCTCCCTTTCTGGGGCCAACGTCCTGACTTTC.